These 31 T cell receptor beta chains share one sample of origin, sequenced in a study of cytomegalovirus exposure and HLA in healthy donors. PCR primers comprised 60 Vbeta and 13 Jbeta primers. Assay: immunoSEQ multiplex PCR; the TCRdb copy retains only in-frame clones and omits some. The sample has 120,000 to 150,000 clones, around 75% seen once. Material for sequencing was PBMCs. The source is a woman in her 30s in good health and CMV-seronegative.

V and J are TRBV7-2 and TRBJ1-4; the D is unclear. The CDR3 covers 14 residues. V lost 7 bases and J 4 bases, leaving 13 bases between the germline ends. CDR1 and CDR2 from the germline V gene are SGHTA and FQGNSA. The CDR3 sequence: CASTLTKNNEKLFF. CDR3 nucleotide sequence: TGTGCCAGCACCCTGACAAAGAATAATGAAAAACTGTTTTTT.

The chain recombines TRBV10-3 with TRBJ2-3; 15 positions match TRBD2. In germline, CDR1 is ENHRY, CDR2 SYGVKD. V lost 5 bases to trimming and J lost 0 bases; unmatched junction nucleotides: 9. CDR3 length: 19 residues. The CDR3 coding sequence is TGTGCCATCAGTCCCGGGACTAGCGGGGGGTCCTCTAGCACAGATACGCAGTATTTT. Translated, it gives CAISPGTSGGSSSTDTQYF.

In its sample, this clone was seen once. V and J are TRBV2 and TRBJ2-2; 10 nucleotides line up with TRBD2. Trimming removed 10 bases from V and 1 base from J; junction bases left unmatched: 12. The CDR3 consists of 17 residues. The V gene's germline CDR1 is SNHLY and CDR2 FYNNEI. The DNA of the CDR3 is TGTGCCACCATGGCCCTAGCGGGAGTTGGGAACACCGGGGAGCTGTTTTTT. It is translated as CATMALAGVGNTGELFF.

The chain couples TRBV29-1 to TRBJ2-7, with D possibly being TRBD2 (7 bases). V lost 6 bases and J lost 7, with 19 bases in between. From germline, CDR1 is SQVTM and CDR2 ANQGSEA. The CDR3 consists of 13 residues. CDR3 region: CSVGGGQRLEQYF. CDR3 coding DNA: TGCAGCGTGGGGGGGGGCCAGCGCTTGGAGCAGTACTTC.

For this clone: The same CDR3 is also encoded by other DNA sequences in this sample. The chain is built from TRBV6-5 and TRBJ1-2, with no clear D. Germline CDR1 and CDR2: MNHEY and SVGAGI. The CDR3 consists of 13 residues. V was pared by 0 bases and J by 5 bases, with 7 bases between. This CDR3 is CASSYSAVYGYTF. CDR3 nucleotides: TGTGCCAGCAGTTACTCGGCGGTTTATGGCTACACCTTC.

The rearrangement uses TRBV18 and TRBJ2-4; TRBD1 aligns across 9 bases. CDR1 is KGHSH and CDR2 is LQKENI in the germline V gene. V trimming: 2 bases; J trimming: 6 bases; junction bases outside the gene matches: 2. This CDR3 spans 14 amino acids. This CDR3 is CASSPGTGSNIQYF. The DNA for the CDR3 is TGTGCCAGCTCACCAGGGACAGGGTCAAACATTCAGTACTTC.

The V call is TRBV19, the J call TRBJ2-2; TRBD2 agrees at 8 bases. CDR1 LNHDA and CDR2 SQIVND come from the germline V gene (reference sequence). The V segment lost 11 bases and the J segment 4 bases; nucleotides outside the gene matches: 6. The CDR3 runs 13 residues. CDR3 in DNA: TGTGCCTGCCGGGAGGGCGGCACCGGGGAGCTGTTTTTT. This codes for CACREGGTGELFF.

This sequence joins TRBV6-1 and TRBJ1-1, with D tentatively TRBD1 (6 bases). In germline, CDR1 is MNHNS, CDR2 SASEGT. The CDR3 extends over 12 amino acids. V dropped 8 bases and J dropped 6 bases, with 13 bases sitting between them. CDR3 loop: CASPQGMAEAFF. For the CDR3, the DNA is TGTGCCAGCCCTCAGGGGATGGCTGAAGCTTTCTTT.

The chain joins TRBV7-2 to TRBJ2-2; 7 nucleotides line up with TRBD2. V was clipped by 5 bases and J by 8 bases; unmatched bases: 8. Germline CDR1 SGHTA, CDR2 FQGNSA. The CDR3 is 14 amino acids. This CDR3 is CASSPSGGVGELFF. The CDR3 DNA follows: TGTGCCAGCAGCCCTAGCGGTGGAGTGGGGGAGCTGTTTTTT.

This clone was picked up a small number of times. The chain joins TRBV6-1 to TRBJ2-3; the match to TRBD2 covers 11 bases. The V gene's germline CDR1 is MNHNS and CDR2 SASEGT. The J segment lost 4 bases and the V segment lost 7 bases, leaving 7 bases of the junction unmatched. The CDR3 spans 15 residues. The DNA of the CDR3 is TGTGCCAGCACTCTACTAGCGGGAGAACCAGATACGCAGTATTTT. Its protein product is CASTLLAGEPDTQYF.

For this clone: At one boundary the junction diverges from the germline segment, which might be a read error. The chain recombines TRBV5-1 with TRBJ2-7; D gene uncertain. This CDR3 spans 15 amino acids. The V gene's germline CDR1 is SGHRS and CDR2 YFSETQ. The CDR3 DNA is TGTGCCAGCAGCTCGTTATCCAGTGGAGCCTACGAGCAGTACTTC. Its translation is CASSSLSSGAYEQYF.

The chain combines TRBV28 with TRBJ2-2; the match to TRBD2 covers 11 bases. Germline loops: CDR1 MDHEN, CDR2 SYDVKM. V dropped 6 bases and J dropped 4; count of bases not matched to a gene: 4. The CDR3 is 15 amino acids. CDR3 region: CASSLAGGLTGELFF. CDR3 bases: TGTGCCAGCAGCCTAGCGGGAGGACTCACCGGGGAGCTGTTTTTT.

CDR3 sequence reads: CASSLPGGSREQFF. CDR3 bases: TGTGCCAGCAGCCTACCGGGGGGGAGTAGGGAGCAGTTCTTC. This chain uses TRBV7-2 with TRBJ2-1; TRBD2 aligns across 8 bases. The V and J ends lost 5 bases and 10 bases, in that order; junction bases with no gene match: 10. Germline loops: CDR1 SGHTA, CDR2 FQGNSA. The CDR3 has 14 amino acids.

CDR3 sequence: CAWRLGQGSYEQYF. For the CDR3, the DNA is TGTGCCTGGAGGCTGGGACAGGGATCCTACGAGCAGTACTTC. The chain carries TRBV30 and TRBJ2-7; 9 nucleotides agree with TRBD1. The CDR3 has 14 amino acids. V was clipped by 3 bases and J by 1 base; unmatched bases: 4. Germline V gives CDR1 GTSNPN, CDR2 SVGIG (reference sequence).

The chain joins TRBV7-3 to TRBJ1-1; D remains ambiguous. The germline gives CDR1 SGHTA, CDR2 FQGTGA. The CDR3 spans 13 residues. V lost 2 bases, J lost 1 base, and 5 bases lay in between. CDR3 sequence (DNA): TGTGCCAGCAGCTTATCCTCGAACACTGAAGCTTTCTTT. Its translation is CASSLSSNTEAFF.

V and J are TRBV4-1 and TRBJ2-5, with D unclear. This CDR3 region has 13 residues. Germline CDR1 MGHRA, CDR2 YSYEKL. V lost 1 base, J lost 2 bases, and 5 bases lay in between. CDR3 bases: TGCGCCAGCAGCCAAGGCACACAAGAGACCCAGTACTTC. Translating gives CASSQGTQETQYF.

J is TRBJ1-2 and V is TRBV7-2, with D unresolved. CDR3 length: 14 residues. Germline V gene lookup returns CDR1 SGHTA and CDR2 FQGNSA. V shed 0 bases and J shed 1 base, with 6 bases lying between them. CDR3 protein: CASSLASHNYGYTF. CDR3 coding DNA: TGTGCCAGCAGCTTAGCGTCACATAACTATGGCTACACCTTC.

This chain links TRBV7-9 with TRBJ1-1; D possibly corresponds to TRBD1 (6 bases). Germline assignment: CDR1 SEHNR and CDR2 FQNEAQ (reference sequence). This CDR3 is built from 12 residues. With 6 bases removed from V and 8 bases from J, the gap between germline ends came to 13 bases. The CDR3 nucleotides are TGTGCCAGCAGGAACAGGGAGAGCGAAGCTTTCTTT. This sequence encodes CASRNRESEAFF.

The rearrangement links TRBV9 to TRBJ2-1; TRBD1 is a possible D gene (6 bases). This CDR3 spans 16 amino acids. Germline CDR1 and CDR2: SGDLS and YYNGEE. V lost 1 base and J 0 bases, leaving 11 bases between the germline ends. The CDR3 DNA is TGTGCCAGCAGCGTAAGTCCGGACAGCTCCTACAATGAGCAGTTCTTC. Its translation is CASSVSPDSSYNEQFF.

This chain links TRBV7-2 with TRBJ1-1, with D unclear. This CDR3 is built from 15 residues. The V end was cut by 0 bases, the J end by 2 bases, with 10 bases between. Germline V lookup: CDR1 SGHTA, CDR2 FQGNSA. This chain's CDR3 is CASSLAWPLNTEAFF. The DNA for the CDR3 is TGTGCCAGCAGCTTAGCGTGGCCACTAAACACTGAAGCTTTCTTT.

The gene calls are TRBV6-1 and TRBJ1-2, with D tentatively TRBD1 (6 bases). The CDR3 totals 14 residues. The V gene's germline CDR1 is MNHNS and CDR2 SASEGT. Between the trimmed V and J ends, which lost 2 bases and 8 bases, there was a span of 15 bases. The CDR3 coding sequence is TGTGCCAGCAGTGAAACGGGGGGGGCGCGAGGCTACACCTTC. Amino acid sequence: CASSETGGARGYTF.

CDR3 coding DNA: TGCGCCAGCAGCGATCGACTAGCGGGGCGTGAGCAGTTCTTC. Translating gives CASSDRLAGREQFF. This chain connects TRBV5-1 to TRBJ2-1; 11 bases match TRBD2. Germline CDR1 and CDR2: SGHRS and YFSETQ. CDR3 length: 14 residues. V shed 4 bases, J shed 9 bases, and the junction held 6 bases outside the gene matches.

This chain connects TRBV30 to TRBJ2-5; 14 bases map to TRBD2. With 1 base clipped from V and 1 base from J, the junction kept 5 bases outside the gene matches. Germline V gene data show CDR1 as GTSNPN and CDR2 as SVGIG (reference sequence). CDR3 length: 17 residues. The CDR3 region is CAWSGTSGGTFQETQYF. Here the CDR3 DNA reads TGTGCCTGGAGTGGGACTAGCGGGGGGACTTTCCAAGAGACCCAGTACTTC.

The gene calls are TRBV6-1 and TRBJ2-5; 8 positions match TRBD2. V dropped 2 bases and J dropped 1; count of bases not matched to a gene: 3. This CDR3 region has 15 residues. Per the germline V gene, CDR1 is MNHNS and CDR2 is SASEGT. CDR3: CASSELLAGQETQYF. The CDR3, as DNA: TGTGCCAGCAGTGAACTGCTAGCGGGCCAAGAGACCCAGTACTTC.

The chain recombines TRBV30 with TRBJ2-5, with 12 bases aligning to TRBD2. The junction had 8 bases not matched to a gene; V was cut back by 1 base and J by 2 bases. The CDR3 is 17 amino acids. Germline assignment: CDR1 GTSNPN and CDR2 SVGIG (reference sequence). This chain's CDR3 is CAWSAARTSGTQETQYF. CDR3 DNA: TGTGCCTGGAGTGCCGCCAGGACTAGCGGGACACAAGAGACCCAGTACTTC.

As DNA, the CDR3 is TGCGCCAGCAGTGAGACCTCAGGGGGCAAGGGGCAGCCCCAGCATTTT. Protein sequence: CASSETSGGKGQPQHF. The gene calls are TRBV10-2 and TRBJ1-5, with 8 bases lining up with TRBD1. Germline V CDR1 and CDR2: WSHSY, SAAADI. With 2 bases clipped from V and 7 bases from J, the junction kept 10 bases outside the gene matches. CDR3 length: 16 residues.

The rearrangement uses TRBV19 and TRBJ1-5; 7 nucleotides align to TRBD1. CDR1 LNHDA and CDR2 SQIVND come from the germline V gene (reference sequence). This CDR3 has 17 amino acids. V lost 7 bases to trimming and J lost 1 base; unmatched junction nucleotides: 13. CDR3 DNA: TGTGCCAGTACCCACTCCGCAGGGGGAGGAAGCAATCAGCCCCAGCATTTT. Encoded protein: CASTHSAGGGSNQPQHF.

The V and J genes are TRBV4-3 and TRBJ1-6; unclear D gene. Germline V gives CDR1 LGHNA, CDR2 YSLEER. Trimming shortened V by 1 base and J by 9 bases, and 10 bases separated the two germline ends. This CDR3 spans 14 amino acids. DNA for the CDR3: TGCGCCAGCAGCCAAGGCCGTTCCGGTTCACCCCTCCACTTT. This sequence encodes CASSQGRSGSPLHF.

CDR3: CASSPKLDRAAQETQYF. The DNA of the CDR3 is TGTGCCAGCAGCCCGAAGCTGGACAGGGCGGCCCAAGAGACCCAGTACTTC. The rearrangement links TRBV5-6 to TRBJ2-5; 8 bases line up with TRBD1. Germline V gives CDR1 SGHDT, CDR2 YYEEEE. V was clipped by 4 bases and J by 1 base; unmatched bases: 12. This CDR3 has 17 residues.

This sequence joins TRBV2 and TRBJ2-1; D might be TRBD2 (6 bases). V lost 4 bases to trimming and J lost 9 bases, with 13 bases between them. The V gene's germline CDR1 is SNHLY and CDR2 FYNNEI. The CDR3 is 13 residues long. In nucleotides, the CDR3 is TGTGCCAGCAGTGTCGAGACTAGGATTGAGCAGTTCTTC. Its translation is CASSVETRIEQFF.

The V call is TRBV6-1, the J call TRBJ2-1, with D possibly being TRBD1 (6 bases). The V end lost 4 bases, the J end lost 2 bases, and 12 bases lay between the germline ends. This CDR3 spans 15 amino acids. Germline V gene lookup returns CDR1 MNHNS and CDR2 SASEGT. The CDR3 here is CASSAQAGAYNEQFF. The CDR3 bases are TGTGCCAGCAGTGCCCAGGCAGGGGCCTACAATGAGCAGTTCTTC.